The 22 T cell receptor beta chains reported below all come from one sample, sequenced in a study of CD8 T cells in ankylosing spondylitis. MiXCR, run by TCRdb on the 5' RACE reads, gives a single entry per CDR3 protein. The table shows about 320,000 distinct CDR3 sequences, with 11% occurring only once. Sequenced: blood, either unsorted or a sorted T cell fraction (not recorded which). These receptors were collected from a female donor with ankylosing spondylitis or in good health (not recorded which).

This chain's CDR3 is CASSLSSLYEQYF. Here the CDR3 DNA reads TGTGCCAGCAGTCTCTCTAGCCTCTACGAGCAGTACTTC. J is TRBJ2-7 and V is TRBV27, with a tentative D call TRBD2 (5 bases). Germline CDR1 reads MNHEY; CDR2 reads SMNVEV (reference sequence). Between the trimmed V and J ends, which lost 5 bases and 3 bases, there was a span of 11 bases. The CDR3 totals 13 residues.

The rearrangement links TRBV25-1 to TRBJ2-7, with D perhaps TRBD1 (6 bases). The germline CDR1 and CDR2 sequences are MGHDK and SYGVNS. V was shortened by 4 bases and J by 3 bases, with 19 bases between the two germline ends. The CDR3 covers 16 residues. The CDR3 loop is CASSVYRLGRGYEQYF. CDR3 DNA sequence: TGTGCCAGCAGTGTTTATCGACTGGGCAGGGGCTACGAGCAGTACTTC.

This clonotype was detected ten times or more. The chain recombines TRBV27 with TRBJ1-1; 8 bases fit TRBD1. This CDR3 is built from 15 residues. Germline-derived CDR1 and CDR2 are MNHEY and SMNVEV (reference sequence). The J segment lost 1 base and the V segment lost 5 bases, leaving 6 bases of the junction unmatched. In DNA, the CDR3 is TGTGCCAGCAGTCCCCGACAGGGGCGGAACACTGAAGCTTTCTTT. Translation gives CASSPRQGRNTEAFF.

This clonotype was counted at least ten times. The chain links TRBV10-3 to TRBJ2-1; 8 bases line up with TRBD1. Trimming took 5 bases from V and 6 from J; bases not matched to a gene: 9. Germline CDR1 and CDR2: ENHRY and SYGVKD. CDR3 size: 15 residues. CDR3 protein: CAISRQGPFGNEQFF. The CDR3 DNA is TGTGCCATCAGTCGACAGGGGCCCTTTGGCAATGAGCAGTTCTTC.

This clonotype was counted only a few times. V and J are TRBV5-1 and TRBJ2-1, with D possibly matching TRBD2 (6 bases). Germline CDR1 is SGHRS and CDR2 is YFSETQ. The CDR3 runs 17 residues. V was shortened by 0 bases and J by 0 bases, with 13 bases between the two germline ends. The CDR3 is CASSLEWVGGSYNEQFF. The CDR3 nucleotides read TGCGCCAGCAGCTTGGAGTGGGTGGGGGGCTCCTACAATGAGCAGTTCTTC.

This clonotype was counted a few times. The chain is built from TRBV10-3 and TRBJ2-5; maybe TRBD2 (5 bases). The germline V and J ends were trimmed by 4 bases and 5 bases, with 14 bases remaining between them. This CDR3 has 14 amino acids. Germline V gene data show CDR1 as ENHRY and CDR2 as SYGVKD. The DNA of the CDR3 is TGTGCCATCAGTGTTGGAGGCCCAATCGAGACCCAGTACTTC. Its translation: CAISVGGPIETQYF.

This clonotype was observed a handful of times. V gene TRBV5-4 combines with J gene TRBJ1-1; D unclear. The ends were cut back, 0 bases at V and 0 bases at J, with 6 bases in the middle. The CDR3 is made up of 14 amino acids. Per germline, CDR1 SGHNT and CDR2 YYREEE (reference sequence). CDR3 DNA: TGTGCCAGCAGCTTGGTCGAGTTGAACACTGAAGCTTTCTTT. Translated, it gives CASSLVELNTEAFF.

This clonotype was seen at least ten times. The junction departs from germline at one end; a sequencing error may be responsible. The chain employs TRBV5-1 and TRBJ1-4, with D possibly being TRBD1 (6 bases). This CDR3 is 14 amino acids long. CDR1 is SGHRS and CDR2 is YFSETQ in the germline V gene. CDR3 DNA sequence: TGCGCCAGCGGCACCGGGACAACGAATGAAAAACTGTTTTTT. The encoded protein is CASGTGTTNEKLFF.

Of note for this clonotype: Just one base apart from a much larger clone, this may be a read error. The chain employs TRBV29-1 and TRBJ2-1; D is uncertain. This CDR3 has 13 amino acids. CDR1 and CDR2 from the germline V gene are SQVTM and ANQGSEA. CDR3 amino acids: CGVEVAAYNEQFF. Written as DNA, the CDR3 is TGCGGCGTTGAAGTGGCAGCCTACAATGAGCAGTTCTTC.

There are many counts of this clonotype. This rearrangement joins TRBV25-1 to TRBJ2-3, with D maybe TRBD2 (5 bases). Germline assignment: CDR1 MGHDK and CDR2 SYGVNS. The CDR3 extends over 16 amino acids. V shed 1 base and J shed 0 bases, with 11 bases lying between them. CDR3 in amino acids: CASSEWASGSTDTQYF. CDR3 nucleotide sequence: TGTGCCAGCAGTGAATGGGCAAGCGGCAGCACAGATACGCAGTATTTT.

This clonotype was found many times. V usage is TRBV20-1 and J usage is TRBJ1-6; D is perhaps TRBD1 (6 bases). V shed 5 bases and J shed 8 bases, with 13 bases lying between them. Germline V gene data show CDR1 as DFQATT and CDR2 as SNEGSKA (reference sequence). This CDR3 spans 13 amino acids. The CDR3 sequence: CSAHRVGDSPLHF. The CDR3 DNA follows: TGCAGTGCTCACAGGGTGGGGGATTCACCCCTCCACTTT.

Many counts were recorded for this clonotype. The chain carries TRBV12-3 or TRBV12-4 and TRBJ2-2; possible D gene TRBD2, 5 bases. Trimming left V 7 bases short and J 3 bases short, with 12 bases between. The length of the CDR3 is 14 residues. The DNA for the CDR3 is TGTGCCAGCAATGGACTGTATGACACCGGGGAGCTGTTTTTT. Its protein product is CASNGLYDTGELFF.

The chain is built from TRBV20-1 and TRBJ2-7; D is unclear. V shed 3 bases and J shed 5 bases, with 14 bases lying between them. The CDR3 runs to 13 residues. The germline CDR1 and CDR2 sequences are DFQATT and SNEGSKA (reference sequence). CDR3 in amino acids: CSASRSGGHEQYF. DNA for the CDR3: TGCAGTGCTAGTAGGTCAGGCGGCCACGAGCAGTACTTC.

This clonotype was seen at least ten times. The CDR3 DNA follows: TGTGCCACCAGCGAAAACAGGGAATACGAGCAGTACTTC. It encodes CATSENREYEQYF. The chain links TRBV15 to TRBJ2-7; D might be TRBD1 (6 bases). Germline values: CDR1 LNHNV, CDR2 YYDKDF (reference sequence). The V end was cut by 5 bases, the J end by 4 bases, with 12 bases between. CDR3 size: 13 residues.

This clonotype was recorded many times. V and J are TRBV3-1 and TRBJ2-1, with 11 bases aligning to TRBD2. V was clipped by 1 base and J by 6 bases; unmatched bases: 5. The length of the CDR3 is 16 residues. Per germline, CDR1 LGHDT and CDR2 YNNKEL (reference sequence). CDR3 in DNA: TGTGCCAGCAGCCAAGCGACTAGCGGGACTTTCAATGAGCAGTTCTTC. This sequence encodes CASSQATSGTFNEQFF.

This clonotype was seen at least ten times. This chain joins TRBV10-3 and TRBJ2-2, with D tentatively TRBD2 (6 bases). The CDR3 contains 15 residues. V was shortened by 3 bases and J by 1 base, with 9 bases between the two germline ends. Germline V CDR1 and CDR2: ENHRY, SYGVKD. The CDR3 loop reads CAISELAGNTGELFF. CDR3 in DNA: TGTGCCATCAGTGAACTAGCTGGGAACACCGGGGAGCTGTTTTTT.

This clonotype was counted at least ten times. The chain is built from TRBV27 and TRBJ1-6; 8 nucleotides line up with TRBD1. V lost 6 bases and J lost 0; bases outside the gene matches: 10. The CDR3 extends over 18 amino acids. Per the germline V gene, CDR1 is MNHEY and CDR2 is SMNVEV (reference sequence). This CDR3 reads CASSPSRDRSSYNSPLHF. CDR3 bases: TGTGCCAGCAGCCCTTCCCGGGACAGGAGCTCCTATAATTCACCCCTCCACTTT.

This clonotype was recorded many times. V and J are TRBV20-1 and TRBJ1-2; the D is unclear. V gave up 3 bases and J gave up 8 bases, with 22 bases separating them. The CDR3 length is 15 residues. Germline values: CDR1 DFQATT, CDR2 SNEGSKA (reference sequence). In DNA, the CDR3 is TGCAGTGCTAGGGGATCCGTCCGGAGAGGAACCGGCTACACCTTC. Amino acids: CSARGSVRRGTGYTF.

This clonotype was detected ten times or more. The chain uses TRBV20-1 and TRBJ2-3, with a tentative D call TRBD1 (6 bases). CDR1 is DFQATT, CDR2 SNEGSKA, per germline (reference sequence). The CDR3 extends over 15 amino acids. Trimming shortened V by 2 bases and J by 3 bases, and 15 bases separated the two germline ends. The CDR3 DNA reads TGCAGTGCTAGACTTACAGGGTTAGGGACAGATACGCAGTATTTT. Protein: CSARLTGLGTDTQYF.

The sample holds many counts of this clonotype. J is TRBJ2-7 and V is TRBV6-6; D is perhaps TRBD2 (5 bases). Germline V gene lookup returns CDR1 MNHNY and CDR2 SVGAGI (reference sequence). The V end was cut by 3 bases, the J end by 2 bases, with 8 bases between. The CDR3 is 13 amino acids. CDR3 loop: CASSYGEPYEQYF. The CDR3 nucleotides read TGTGCCAGCAGTTATGGGGAGCCCTACGAGCAGTACTTC.

This clonotype was counted many times. The genes are TRBV15 and TRBJ2-3; possibly TRBD1 for D (7 bases). Per germline, CDR1 LNHNV and CDR2 YYDKDF (reference sequence). The CDR3 is 15 residues long. V dropped 0 bases and J dropped 5 bases, with 12 bases sitting between them. The CDR3 spells CATSRDQGGQDTQYF. Here the CDR3 DNA reads TGTGCCACCAGCAGAGATCAGGGGGGTCAAGATACGCAGTATTTT.

This clonotype has a handful of counts. V is TRBV21-1 and J is TRBJ2-4; the D call TRBD1 from the table was never checked on the DNA. TRBV21-1 is recorded as a pseudogene. This CDR3 region has 15 residues. The CDR3 coding sequence is TGTGCCAGCACTAAAGGGGGGAAAATCAAAAACATTCAGTACTTC. This gives the protein CASTKGGKIKNIQYF.